These T cell receptor beta chains were read from a single sample in a study of radiotherapy plus CTLA-4 blockade in lung cancer. Generated by immunoSEQ multiplex PCR, the TCRdb table keeps only in-frame clones and is missing some. The sample yields 65,000 to 90,000 clones, around 90% seen once. The sequencing here drew on peripheral blood, taken from a patient treated with radiotherapy plus ipilimumab. These receptor sequences come from a human donor with non-small cell lung cancer that progressed on radiotherapy plus ipilimumab. Both conserved end residues are part of each CDR3. The D gene is left open where the match is weak. The size field is filled for only some rows; it gives once, few, many or a size class.

d_call,clone_size,j_call,v_call,cdr3_nt,cdr3_aa
TRBD1,.,TRBJ2-2,TRBV19,TGTGCCAGTACCGGGACAGGGCGAGGCGGGGAGCTGTTTTTT,CASTGTGRGGELFF
TRBD2,once,TRBJ2-1,TRBV11-1,TGTGCCAGCAGCCTAACCGGGACTAGCGGGAGGAATGAGCAGTTCTTC,CASSLTGTSGRNEQFF
.,.,TRBJ2-3,TRBV11-2,TGTGCCAGCAGCCTAGAGGGAGGCCTCTTGGATACGCAGTATTTT,CASSLEGGLLDTQYF
TRBD2,.,TRBJ2-1,TRBV2,TGTGCCAGCAGTTACGGTAGCGGGAGACGGAATGAGCAGTTCTTC,CASSYGSGRRNEQFF
.,.,TRBJ1-4,TRBV9,TGTGCCAGCAGCCCCAGTGGAGGGTTGCGTGAAAAACTGTTTTTT,CASSPSGGLREKLFF
TRBD2,.,TRBJ2-1,TRBV7-9,TGTGCCAGCAGCTGGGGACTAGCGGGTCACAATGAGCAGTTCTTC,CASSWGLAGHNEQFF
.,.,TRBJ1-1,TRBV27,TGTGCCAGCAGGTTCGCGACCGGGGTGGCTTTCTTT,CASRFATGVAFF
TRBD1,few,TRBJ2-1,TRBV6-6,TGTGCCAGCAGCCTCCCCCGGGACAGGGGGCGTAATGAGCAGTTCTTC,CASSLPRDRGRNEQFF
.,few,TRBJ1-5,TRBV21-1,TGTGCCAGCAGCAAAGCAACAGGCAGGTACAATCAGCCCCAGCATTTT,CASSKATGRYNQPQHF
.,.,TRBJ1-3,TRBV11-2,TGTGCCAGCAGCCCCGAGCGTTCCTCTGGAAACACCATATATTTT,CASSPERSSGNTIYF
.,.,TRBJ2-1,TRBV6-5,TGTGCCAGCAGTTACGACGGGTTGGCTCATGAGCAGTTCTTC,CASSYDGLAHEQFF
TRBD1,once,TRBJ2-7,TRBV30,TGTGCCTGGGCCGGGACAGGAAAGTACGAGCAGTACTTC,CAWAGTGKYEQYF
.,once,TRBJ1-5,TRBV6-5,TGTGCCAGCAGCCTTGGGACTTCTCAGCCCCAGCATTTT,CASSLGTSQPQHF
.,once,TRBJ1-1,TRBV10-3,TGTGCCATCAGTGAGTCTTACTTTCAGGCAAGTGAAGCTTTCTTT,CAISESYFQASEAFF
TRBD1,.,TRBJ1-1,TRBV5-6,TGTGCCAGCAGCTCGGACAGGGGGTTGGCCGCTGAAGCTTTCTTT,CASSSDRGLAAEAFF
.,.,TRBJ2-1,TRBV5-6,TGTGCCAGCACCTCTTTTGGAGGACGACGTGGCGGGAACAATGAGCAGTTCTTC,CASTSFGGRRGGNNEQFF
TRBD1,.,TRBJ1-2,TRBV18,TGTGCCAGCTCACTACAGGGGGCCGGGGGCTACACCTTC,CASSLQGAGGYTF
TRBD2,.,TRBJ2-7,TRBV7-9,TGTGCCAGCAGCGTAGGGACTAGCGGGAGTGAGCAGTACTTC,CASSVGTSGSEQYF
TRBD2,.,TRBJ2-1,TRBV7-3,TGTGCCAGCAGCCCGAAGGAGCGGGGGAAGCGGAATGAGCAGTTCTTC,CASSPKERGKRNEQFF
.,.,TRBJ2-6,TRBV14,TGTGCCAGCAGCCACAACCGGGACGGTTACTCTGGGGCCAACGTCCTGACTTTC,CASSHNRDGYSGANVLTF
TRBD2,.,TRBJ2-1,TRBV2,TGTGCCAGCAAAGGGACTAGCGGGAAATACAATGAGCAGTTCTTC,CASKGTSGKYNEQFF
.,.,TRBJ2-7,TRBV5-1,TGCGCCAGCAGCTTGTCAACAGCAGCCTACGAGCAGTACTTC,CASSLSTAAYEQYF
TRBD1,.,TRBJ1-5,TRBV28,TGTGCCAGCAGCTGGCCTGGGGACAGGGGCCATCAGCCCCAGCATTTT,CASSWPGDRGHQPQHF
TRBD1,.,TRBJ2-2,TRBV2,TGTGCCAGCAGCCCAGGGGGACGAGCGAACACCGGGGAGCTGTTTTTT,CASSPGGRANTGELFF
TRBD1,.,TRBJ2-7,TRBV18,TGTGCCAGCTCATCCCGGGACAGGAGCTCCTACGAGCAGTACTTC,CASSSRDRSSYEQYF
TRBD2,.,TRBJ2-3,TRBV4-2,TGTGCCAGCAGCCCCCTCCGAGCGGGAGAGACTACCACAGATACGCAGTATTTT,CASSPLRAGETTTDTQYF
.,.,TRBJ1-2,TRBV10-2,TGCGCCAGCAGACCCGACCGGGGGTATGGCTACACCTTC,CASRPDRGYGYTF